These T cell receptor beta chains were read from a single sample in a study of T cell repertoires in cytomegalovirus infection. What these receptors recognize is not known. Each CDR3 protein gets one entry after TCRdb re-called the reads with MiXCR. Of over 100,000 distinct CDR3 sequences in the sample, over 9% are singletons; the top ten hold around a third. Sample: PBMCs, sequenced either directly or after in vitro stimulation (not recorded which). These TCRs come from a human donor in good health (CMV status not recorded). Some clones in this sample may be carry-over from other donors' samples. CDR3s include the opening cysteine and the closing phenylalanine or tryptophan. The order of the fields is V gene, J gene, CDR3 protein.

TRBV7-2	TRBJ2-1	CASSSGRGGYNEQFF
TRBV4-2	TRBJ2-1	CASSQDRGGTNHNEQFF
TRBV10-3	TRBJ2-1	CAISSAHNEQFF
TRBV11-2	TRBJ2-3	CASSSTGLATDTQYF
TRBV16	TRBJ1-5	CASSQEQVGNQPQHF
TRBV12-3/TRBV12-4	TRBJ1-4	CASGLGQGTEKLFF
TRBV6-1	TRBJ1-2	CASSEAFRKSYGYTF
TRBV28	TRBJ2-1	CASSPWGLAENNEQFF
TRBV7-9	TRBJ1-3	CASSRAGVSGNTIYF
TRBV7-2	TRBJ2-2	CASNAGGNTGELFF
TRBV19	TRBJ1-1	CASSRPGQGYTEAFF
TRBV7-2	TRBJ2-3	CASSLLSASTDTQYF
TRBV7-2	TRBJ1-4	CASSLGGEQEKLFF
TRBV7-9	TRBJ1-2	CASSLGDRGQANYGYTF
TRBV7-9	TRBJ2-7	CASSPHVQGTVQYF
TRBV24-1	TRBJ2-6	CATSGDGESGANVLTF
TRBV5-1	TRBJ2-5	CASSLSGGSVKETQYF
TRBV4-1	TRBJ2-1	CASSQPTSGRGYNEQFF
TRBV2	TRBJ2-2	CASTSRTNTGELFF
TRBV20-1	TRBJ1-3	CSAAGSGNTIYF
TRBV6-2/TRBV6-3	TRBJ2-2	CASRATGTLTGELFF
TRBV7-2	TRBJ1-4	CASSSQGAYEKLFF
TRBV9	TRBJ2-1	CASSVVEGYEQFF
TRBV24-1	TRBJ2-2	CATRGGTGELFF
TRBV5-4	TRBJ2-1	CASSLGRDRGHNEQFF
TRBV19	TRBJ1-5	CASSSGGAGNQPQHF
TRBV12-3/TRBV12-4	TRBJ1-2	CASSFGGAAVDYGYTF
TRBV5-4	TRBJ2-7	CASSLEISYEQYF
TRBV6-5	TRBJ1-6	CASSYLGANSPLHF
TRBV6-5	TRBJ1-3	CASSQSLLDTIYF
TRBV7-7	TRBJ2-3	CASSLEGLSTDTQYF
TRBV7-2	TRBJ1-5	CASSSMGQPNQPQHF
TRBV7-9	TRBJ2-2	CASSFSALNTGELFF
TRBV4-1	TRBJ2-5	CASSQGPWETQYF
TRBV11-3	TRBJ2-7	CASSFRFSYEQYF
TRBV7-2	TRBJ1-1	CASSLARENTEAFF
TRBV7-8	TRBJ2-3	CASSFQEGLDTQYF
TRBV14	TRBJ2-1	CASSQAILRVGRGTNEQFF
TRBV4-1	TRBJ1-1	CASSPRLDLISEAFF
TRBV19	TRBJ2-1	CASSIGGHRGNEQFF
TRBV7-6	TRBJ1-4	CASSPGQGFNEKLFF
TRBV5-5	TRBJ2-3	CASSFFAGGTDTQYF
TRBV20-1	TRBJ1-1	CSARGLGGGTEAFF
TRBV7-2	TRBJ2-2	CASSSRSGRVTGELFF
TRBV2	TRBJ2-3	CASSGGGSGADTQYF
TRBV20-1	TRBJ1-5	CSASPDRINQPQHF
TRBV4-3	TRBJ2-1	CASSQALAPDRVTDNEQFF
TRBV12-3/TRBV12-4	TRBJ1-2	CASSSRGEAGYTF
TRBV12-3/TRBV12-4	TRBJ2-1	CASTLLGTSGRAGNEQFF
TRBV19	TRBJ1-3	CASTNTVSGNTIYF
TRBV7-2	TRBJ2-3	CASSLGLARDTQYF
TRBV10-3	TRBJ2-5	CAISLSQETQYF
TRBV27	TRBJ1-1	CASSFQINTEAFF
TRBV20-1	TRBJ2-3	CSARDRAGNTDTQYF
TRBV30	TRBJ2-2	CAWSVMALDPNTGELFF
TRBV12-3/TRBV12-4	TRBJ2-5	CASSRSVETQYF
TRBV6-1	TRBJ1-1	CASRSPGRNTEAFF
TRBV4-1	TRBJ1-5	CASSRAGNQPQHF